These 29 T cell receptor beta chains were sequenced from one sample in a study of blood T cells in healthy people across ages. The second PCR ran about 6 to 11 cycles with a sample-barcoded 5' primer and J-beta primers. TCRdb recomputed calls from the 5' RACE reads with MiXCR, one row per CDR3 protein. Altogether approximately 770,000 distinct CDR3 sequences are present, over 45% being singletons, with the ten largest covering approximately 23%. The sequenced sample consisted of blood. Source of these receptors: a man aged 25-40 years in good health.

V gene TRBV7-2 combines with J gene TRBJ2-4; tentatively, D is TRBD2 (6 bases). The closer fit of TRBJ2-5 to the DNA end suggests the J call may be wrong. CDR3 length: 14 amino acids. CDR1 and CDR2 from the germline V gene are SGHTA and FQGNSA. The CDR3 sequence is CATSLGGVGETQYF. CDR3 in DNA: TGTGCCACCTCCCTTGGAGGGGTTGGGGAGACCCAGTACTTC.

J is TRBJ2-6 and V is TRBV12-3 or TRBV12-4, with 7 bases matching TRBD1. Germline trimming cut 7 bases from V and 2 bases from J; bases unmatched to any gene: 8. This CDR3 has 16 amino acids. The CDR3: CASTDREEPGANVLTF. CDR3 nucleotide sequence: TGTGCCAGCACAGACAGGGAAGAGCCTGGGGCCAACGTCCTGACTTTC.

The CDR3 coding sequence is TGCAGCGCCGAAAACGGACAGGGGCGGGAAAAACTGTTTTTT. Its protein is CSAENGQGREKLFF. This chain connects TRBV29-1 to TRBJ1-4; 9 bases line up with TRBD1. The J segment lost 8 bases and the V segment lost 7 bases, leaving 11 bases of the junction unmatched. The CDR3 sequence is 14 residues long. Germline CDR1 SQVTM, CDR2 ANQGSEA.

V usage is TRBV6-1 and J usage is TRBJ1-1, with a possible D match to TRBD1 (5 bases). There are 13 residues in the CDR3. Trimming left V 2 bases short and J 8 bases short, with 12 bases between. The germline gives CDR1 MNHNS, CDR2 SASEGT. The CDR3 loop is CASSEQPTDEAFF. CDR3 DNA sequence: TGTGCCAGCAGTGAACAGCCGACAGACGAAGCTTTCTTT.

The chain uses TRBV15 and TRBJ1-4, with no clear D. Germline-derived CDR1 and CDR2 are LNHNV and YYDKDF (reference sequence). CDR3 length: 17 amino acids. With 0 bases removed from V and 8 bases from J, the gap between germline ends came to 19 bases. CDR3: CATSRDPRTGIGEKLFF. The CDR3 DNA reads TGTGCCACCAGCAGAGATCCGAGGACGGGAATCGGAGAAAAACTGTTTTTT.

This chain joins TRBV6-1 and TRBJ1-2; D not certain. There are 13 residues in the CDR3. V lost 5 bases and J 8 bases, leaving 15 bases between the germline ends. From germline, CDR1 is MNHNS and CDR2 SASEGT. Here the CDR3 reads CASSPYVLGGYTF. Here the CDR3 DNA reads TGTGCCAGCAGTCCCTATGTGCTCGGCGGCTACACCTTC.

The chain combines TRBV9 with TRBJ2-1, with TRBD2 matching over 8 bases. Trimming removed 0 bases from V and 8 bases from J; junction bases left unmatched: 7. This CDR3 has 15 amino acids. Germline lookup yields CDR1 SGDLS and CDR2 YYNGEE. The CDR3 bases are TGTGCCAGCAGCGTAGGTCCGGGGGGGTACGATGAGCAGTTCTTC. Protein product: CASSVGPGGYDEQFF.

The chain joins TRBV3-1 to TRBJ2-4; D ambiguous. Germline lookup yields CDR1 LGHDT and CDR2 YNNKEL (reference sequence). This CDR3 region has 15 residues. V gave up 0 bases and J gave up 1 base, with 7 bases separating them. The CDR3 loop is CASSQEGQAKNIQYF. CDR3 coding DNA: TGTGCCAGCAGCCAAGAGGGCCAGGCCAAAAACATTCAGTACTTC.

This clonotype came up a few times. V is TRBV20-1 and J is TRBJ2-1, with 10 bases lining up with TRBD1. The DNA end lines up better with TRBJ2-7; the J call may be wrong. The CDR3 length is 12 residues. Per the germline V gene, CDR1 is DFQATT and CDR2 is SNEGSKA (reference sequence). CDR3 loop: CSAPDRGNEQYF. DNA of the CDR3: TGCAGTGCCCCGGACAGGGGGAACGAGCAGTACTTC.

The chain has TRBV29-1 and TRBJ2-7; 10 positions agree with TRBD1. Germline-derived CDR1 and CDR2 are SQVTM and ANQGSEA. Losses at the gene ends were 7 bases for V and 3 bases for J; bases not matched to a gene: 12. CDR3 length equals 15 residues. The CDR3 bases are TGCAGCGCTAAAGAAGGGACAGGGGAAAGCTACGAGCAGTACTTC. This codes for CSAKEGTGESYEQYF.

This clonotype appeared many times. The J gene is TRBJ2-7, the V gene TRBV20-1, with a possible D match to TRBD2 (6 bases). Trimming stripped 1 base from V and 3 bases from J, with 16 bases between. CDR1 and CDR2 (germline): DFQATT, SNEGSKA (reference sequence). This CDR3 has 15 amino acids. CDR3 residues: CSARGYGTDNYEQYF. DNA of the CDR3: TGCAGTGCTAGAGGGTACGGGACTGATAACTACGAGCAGTACTTC.

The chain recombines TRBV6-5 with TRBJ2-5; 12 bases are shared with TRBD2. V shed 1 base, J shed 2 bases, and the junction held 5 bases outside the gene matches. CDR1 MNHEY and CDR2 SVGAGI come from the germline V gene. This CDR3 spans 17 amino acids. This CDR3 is CASSYFGLAGGQETQYF. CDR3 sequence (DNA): TGTGCCAGCAGTTACTTCGGGCTAGCGGGAGGGCAAGAGACCCAGTACTTC.

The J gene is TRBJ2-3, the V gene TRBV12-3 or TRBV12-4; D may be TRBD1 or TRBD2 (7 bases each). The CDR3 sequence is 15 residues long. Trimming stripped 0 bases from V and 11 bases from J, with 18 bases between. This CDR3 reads CASSLADREGNGQYF. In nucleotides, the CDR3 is TGTGCCAGCAGTTTAGCCGACAGGGAGGGGAACGGGCAGTATTTT.

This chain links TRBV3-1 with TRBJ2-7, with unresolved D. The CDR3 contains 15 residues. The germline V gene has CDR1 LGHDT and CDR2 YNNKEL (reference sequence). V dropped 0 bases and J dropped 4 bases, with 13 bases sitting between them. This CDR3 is CASSQDVSDPYEQYF. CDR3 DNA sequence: TGTGCCAGCAGCCAAGATGTAAGCGATCCTTACGAGCAGTACTTC.

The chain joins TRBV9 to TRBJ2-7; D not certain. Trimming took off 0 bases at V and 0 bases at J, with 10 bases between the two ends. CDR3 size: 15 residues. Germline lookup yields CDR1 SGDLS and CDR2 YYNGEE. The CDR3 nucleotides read TGTGCCAGCAGCGTAGGTAGCTCGGGCTCCTACGAGCAGTACTTC. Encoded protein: CASSVGSSGSYEQYF.

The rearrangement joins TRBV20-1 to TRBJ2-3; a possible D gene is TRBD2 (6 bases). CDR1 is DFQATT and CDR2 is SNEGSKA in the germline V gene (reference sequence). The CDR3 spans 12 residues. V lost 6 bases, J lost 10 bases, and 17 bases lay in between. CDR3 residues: CSAQGAGNAQYF. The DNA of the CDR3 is TGCAGTGCCCAAGGTGCGGGGAACGCGCAGTATTTT.

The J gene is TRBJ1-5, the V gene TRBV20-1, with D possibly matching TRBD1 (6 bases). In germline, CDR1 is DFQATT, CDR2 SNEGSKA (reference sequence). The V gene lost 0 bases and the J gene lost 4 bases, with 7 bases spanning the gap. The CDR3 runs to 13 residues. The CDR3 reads CSARDQGNQPQHF. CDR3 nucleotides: TGCAGTGCTAGAGACCAGGGGAATCAGCCCCAGCATTTT.

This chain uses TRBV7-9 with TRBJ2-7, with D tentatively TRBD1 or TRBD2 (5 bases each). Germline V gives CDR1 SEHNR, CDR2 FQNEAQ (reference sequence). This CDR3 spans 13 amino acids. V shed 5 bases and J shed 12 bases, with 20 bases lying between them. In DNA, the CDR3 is TGTGCCAGCAGCCCAGACGGGGCAACGAAGGTGTACTTC. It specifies CASSPDGATKVYF. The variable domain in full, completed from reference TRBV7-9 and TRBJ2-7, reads DTGVSQNPRHKITKRGQNVTFRCDPISEHNRLYWYRQTLGQGPEFLTYFQNEAQLEKSRLLSDRFSAERPKGSFSTLEIQRTEQGDSAMYLCASSPDGATKVYFGPGTRLTVT.

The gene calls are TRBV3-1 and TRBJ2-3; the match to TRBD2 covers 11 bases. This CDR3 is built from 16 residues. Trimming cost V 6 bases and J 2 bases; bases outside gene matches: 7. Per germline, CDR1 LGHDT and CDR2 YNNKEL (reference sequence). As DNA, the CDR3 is TGTGCCAGCAGTGCGGGACTAGCGGTAACCACAGATACGCAGTATTTT. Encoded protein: CASSAGLAVTTDTQYF.

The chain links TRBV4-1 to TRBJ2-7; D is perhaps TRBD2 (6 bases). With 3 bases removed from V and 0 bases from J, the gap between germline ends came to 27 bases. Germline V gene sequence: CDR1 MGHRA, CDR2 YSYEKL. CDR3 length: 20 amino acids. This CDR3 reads CASSQKGPPGGILLSYEQYF. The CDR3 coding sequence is TGCGCCAGCAGCCAGAAGGGCCCGCCTGGAGGGATTTTACTCTCCTACGAGCAGTACTTC.

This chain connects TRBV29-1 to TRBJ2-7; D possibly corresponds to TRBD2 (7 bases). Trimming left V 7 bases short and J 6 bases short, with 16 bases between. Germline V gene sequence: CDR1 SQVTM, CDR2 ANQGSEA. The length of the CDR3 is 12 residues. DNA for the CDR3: TGCAGCGGGGACTCGGGGGGCGGCGAGCAGTACTTC. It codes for CSGDSGGGEQYF.

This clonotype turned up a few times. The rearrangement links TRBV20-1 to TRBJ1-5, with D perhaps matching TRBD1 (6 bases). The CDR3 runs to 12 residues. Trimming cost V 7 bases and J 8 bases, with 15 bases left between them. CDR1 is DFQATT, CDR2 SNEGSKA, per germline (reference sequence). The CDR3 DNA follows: TGCAGTGTCAGGGGTTCCGTCGAGCCCCAGCATTTT. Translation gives CSVRGSVEPQHF.

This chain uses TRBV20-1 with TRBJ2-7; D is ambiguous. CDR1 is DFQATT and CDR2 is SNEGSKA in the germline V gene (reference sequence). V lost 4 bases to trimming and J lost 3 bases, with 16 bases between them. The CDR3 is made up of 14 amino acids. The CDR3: CSATRGLFGYEQYF. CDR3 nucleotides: TGCAGTGCTACTCGAGGTCTGTTTGGCTACGAGCAGTACTTC.

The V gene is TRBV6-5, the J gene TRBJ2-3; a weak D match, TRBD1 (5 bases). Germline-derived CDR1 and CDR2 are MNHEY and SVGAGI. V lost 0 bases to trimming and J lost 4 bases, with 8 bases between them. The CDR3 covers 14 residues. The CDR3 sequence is CASSYSGAPDTQYF. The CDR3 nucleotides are TGTGCCAGCAGTTACTCAGGGGCCCCAGATACGCAGTATTTT.

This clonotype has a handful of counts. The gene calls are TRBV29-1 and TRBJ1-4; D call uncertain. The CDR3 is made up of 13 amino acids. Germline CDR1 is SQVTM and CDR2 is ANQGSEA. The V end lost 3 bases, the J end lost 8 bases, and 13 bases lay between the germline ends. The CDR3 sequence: CSVDEGSREKLFF. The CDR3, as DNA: TGCAGCGTTGACGAGGGATCTCGGGAAAAACTGTTTTTT.

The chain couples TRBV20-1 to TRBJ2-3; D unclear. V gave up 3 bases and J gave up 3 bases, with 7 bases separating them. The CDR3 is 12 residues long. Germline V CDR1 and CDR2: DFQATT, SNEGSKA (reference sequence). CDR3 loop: CSASPRTDTQYF. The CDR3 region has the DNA TGCAGTGCTAGCCCGAGGACAGATACGCAGTATTTT.

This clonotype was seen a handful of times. The CDR3 region is CAISEERQGRSPLHF. CDR3 coding DNA: TGTGCCATCAGTGAAGAACGACAGGGAAGATCACCCCTCCACTTT. The V gene is TRBV10-3, the J gene TRBJ1-6; 7 bases are shared with TRBD1. There are 15 residues in the CDR3. The junction had 9 bases not matched to a gene; V was cut back by 3 bases and J by 10 bases. Germline V lookup: CDR1 ENHRY, CDR2 SYGVKD.

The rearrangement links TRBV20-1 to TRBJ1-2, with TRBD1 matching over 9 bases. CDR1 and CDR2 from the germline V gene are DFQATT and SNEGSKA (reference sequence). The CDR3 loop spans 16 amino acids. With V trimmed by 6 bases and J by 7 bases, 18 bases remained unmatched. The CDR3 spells CSAITPGQGSRPGYTF. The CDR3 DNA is TGCAGTGCCATAACACCGGGACAGGGTAGTCGCCCTGGCTACACCTTC.

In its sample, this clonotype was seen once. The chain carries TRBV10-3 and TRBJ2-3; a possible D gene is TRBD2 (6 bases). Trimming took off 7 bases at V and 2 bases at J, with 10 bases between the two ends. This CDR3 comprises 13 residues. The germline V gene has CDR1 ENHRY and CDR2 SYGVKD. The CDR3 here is CAINGGVTDTQYF. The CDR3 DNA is TGTGCCATCAATGGAGGGGTCACAGATACGCAGTATTTT.